This is a list of T cell receptor beta chains from one sample in a study of CD4+ T cells in melanoma. Only in-frame clones appear in the TCRdb table, and some are missing; sequencing was by immunoSEQ multiplex PCR. The sample lists about 140,000 clones, around 90% seen once, with approximately 1.5% in the top ten. The receptor source for this set is a human donor with melanoma. Both conserved end residues are part of each CDR3. A D gene is named only where the DNA matches it firmly. The size entry is marked missing in some rows and otherwise reads once, few, many or a size class.

v_gene,abundance,j_gene,d_gene,CDR3nt,CDR3aa
TRBV25-1,-,TRBJ2-5,-,TGTGCCAGCAGTGAACCCGGGGTACTGGAGACCCAGTACTTC,CASSEPGVLETQYF
TRBV5-1,once,TRBJ1-6,-,TGCGCCAGCAGCTTGGCCCTAGGGGCCCAGAATTCACCCCTCCACTTT,CASSLALGAQNSPLHF
TRBV6-5,-,TRBJ2-5,TRBD2,TGTGCCAGCAGACGGACTAGCGGGGGGCGGGAGACCCAGTACTTC,CASRRTSGGRETQYF
TRBV12-5,-,TRBJ2-7,TRBD1,TGTGCTAGTGGCCCGGGACAGGGGACCTACGAGCAGTACTTC,CASGPGQGTYEQYF
TRBV7-9,-,TRBJ2-1,TRBD2,TGTGCCAGCAGCCCTCGGACTAGCGGCGCCTACAATGAGCAGTTCTTC,CASSPRTSGAYNEQFF
TRBV30,-,TRBJ2-1,TRBD2,TGTGCCTGGAGTCTGACGGGGGGACACAATGAGCAGTTCTTC,CAWSLTGGHNEQFF
TRBV30,-,TRBJ2-5,-,TGTGCCTGGATGTTGGCCCAACAAAAAACTGCTAGGAGAGGGCAAGAGACCCAGTACTTC,CAWMLAQQKTARRGQETQYF
TRBV5-4,-,TRBJ2-1,TRBD2,TGTGCCAGCAGCAGTATGACTAGCGGGGTCTACAATGAGCAGTTCTTC,CASSSMTSGVYNEQFF
TRBV13,-,TRBJ2-7,-,TGTGCCAGCAGCTTCGACTCGAATCCAAACTACGAGCAGTACTTC,CASSFDSNPNYEQYF
TRBV7-2,-,TRBJ2-2,TRBD2,TGTGCCAGCAGCTCACGACTAGCGGGGGGTTCGGGGGAGCTGTTTTTT,CASSSRLAGGSGELFF
TRBV28,-,TRBJ2-7,TRBD1,TGTGCCAGCAGCTCGGTCCCGGGACAGGGGTACGAGCAGTACTTC,CASSSVPGQGYEQYF
TRBV5-1,once,TRBJ2-1,-,TGCGCCAGCAGTCCGACCCACAGCCCTTACAATGAGCAGTTCTTC,CASSPTHSPYNEQFF
TRBV19,-,TRBJ1-1,TRBD1,TGTGCCAGTAGTGAGGACAGGGGGGTAAACACTGAAGCTTTCTTT,CASSEDRGVNTEAFF
TRBV2,-,TRBJ1-1,TRBD1,TGTGCCAGCAGAGGGACAGGGTGGGCCACTGAAGCTTTCTTT,CASRGTGWATEAFF
TRBV6-1,-,TRBJ2-7,-,TGTGCCAGCAGTGTCAACTACGAGCAGTACTTC,CASSVNYEQYF
TRBV4-1,-,TRBJ1-1,-,TGCGCCAGCAGCCGGGAAGGGGACACTGAAGCTTTCTTT,CASSREGDTEAFF
TRBV7-6,-,TRBJ2-1,TRBD2,TGTGCCAGCAGCCACCGGACTAGCGGGGGTAATGAGCAGTTCTTC,CASSHRTSGGNEQFF
TRBV15,-,TRBJ2-5,-,TGTGCCACCAGCAGAGATCTAGCCGAGGACTCCCAGTACTTC,CATSRDLAEDSQYF
TRBV27,-,TRBJ2-7,-,TGTGCCAGCAGTGCCCGGGACGGTCCCTACGAGCAGTACTTC,CASSARDGPYEQYF
TRBV6-5,-,TRBJ1-4,-,TGTGCCAGCAGTTACTCCCGGTGGCAAAATGAAAAACTGTTTTTT,CASSYSRWQNEKLFF
TRBV5-1,-,TRBJ1-2,-,TGCGCCAGCAGCCCCCGGCTACAGGGCGGCTATGGCTACACCTTC,CASSPRLQGGYGYTF
TRBV5-1,once,TRBJ2-1,-,TGCGCCAGCAGAATACAGGGTCACTCCTACAATGAGCAGTTCTTC,CASRIQGHSYNEQFF
TRBV27,-,TRBJ2-7,-,TGTGCCAGCAGAACTGCTTCTCGGAACAGGGACTCCTACGAGCAGTACTTC,CASRTASRNRDSYEQYF
TRBV6-5,-,TRBJ2-1,-,TGTGCCAGCAGTTACTCGCGCCTCTACAATGAGCAGTTCTTC,CASSYSRLYNEQFF
TRBV28,-,TRBJ1-2,-,TGTGCCAGCAGTTTGGGACGTTACTATGGCTACACCTTC,CASSLGRYYGYTF
TRBV7-9,-,TRBJ1-2,-,TGTGCCAGCAGCTTATCCGCTAACTATGGCTACACCTTC,CASSLSANYGYTF
TRBV7-2,-,TRBJ2-1,TRBD2,TGTGCCAGCAGCTTAGCGGGACTAGCGTCCAATGAGCAGTTCTTC,CASSLAGLASNEQFF
TRBV7-2,-,TRBJ1-5,-,TGTGCCAGCAGCTTATCACCGTCCGATCAGCCCCAGCATTTT,CASSLSPSDQPQHF
TRBV5-4,-,TRBJ1-2,-,TGTGCCAGCAGCCCACGGGAAGACTATGGCTACACCTTC,CASSPREDYGYTF